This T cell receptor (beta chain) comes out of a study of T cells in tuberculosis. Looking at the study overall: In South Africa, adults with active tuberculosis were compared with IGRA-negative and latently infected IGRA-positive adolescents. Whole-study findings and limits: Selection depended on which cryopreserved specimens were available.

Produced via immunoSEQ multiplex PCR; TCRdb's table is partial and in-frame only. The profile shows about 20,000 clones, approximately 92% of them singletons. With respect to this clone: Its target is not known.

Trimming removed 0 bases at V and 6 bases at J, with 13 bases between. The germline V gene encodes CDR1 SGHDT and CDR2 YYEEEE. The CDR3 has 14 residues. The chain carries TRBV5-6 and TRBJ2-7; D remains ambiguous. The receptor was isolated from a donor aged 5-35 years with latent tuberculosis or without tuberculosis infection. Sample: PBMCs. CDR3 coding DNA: TGTGCCAGCAGCTTGGAGGCGGCCCCAATCGAGCAGTACTTC. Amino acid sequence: CASSLEAAPIEQYF.